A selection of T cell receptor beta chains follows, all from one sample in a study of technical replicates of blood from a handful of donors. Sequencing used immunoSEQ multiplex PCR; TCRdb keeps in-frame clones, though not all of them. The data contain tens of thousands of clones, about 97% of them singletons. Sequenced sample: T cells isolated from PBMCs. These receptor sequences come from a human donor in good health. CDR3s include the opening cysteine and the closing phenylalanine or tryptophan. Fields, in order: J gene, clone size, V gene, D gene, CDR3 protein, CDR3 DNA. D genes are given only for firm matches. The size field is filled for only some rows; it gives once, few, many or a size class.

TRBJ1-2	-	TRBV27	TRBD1	CASSPFGTGAFANYGYTF	TGTGCCAGCAGTCCCTTCGGGACAGGGGCATTCGCTAACTATGGCTACACCTTC
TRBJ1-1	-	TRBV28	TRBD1	CASRFLAGGYTEAFF	TGTGCCAGCAGGTTCCTCGCAGGGGGCTACACTGAAGCTTTCTTT
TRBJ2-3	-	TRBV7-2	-	CASSGRGYADTQYF	TGTGCCAGCAGCGGCAGGGGTTACGCCGATACGCAGTATTTT
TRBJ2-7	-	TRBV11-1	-	CASSLNRAPAGEQYF	TGTGCCAGCAGCCTAAACAGAGCCCCAGCGGGCGAGCAGTACTTC
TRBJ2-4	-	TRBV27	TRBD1	CASRTGLDIQYF	TGTGCCAGCAGGACAGGGCTGGACATTCAGTACTTC
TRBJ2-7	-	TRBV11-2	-	CASSLVGGVGRYEQYF	TGTGCCAGCAGCTTAGTGGGGGGAGTAGGTCGCTACGAGCAGTACTTC
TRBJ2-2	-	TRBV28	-	CASSPRGNTGELFF	TGTGCCAGCAGTCCTAGAGGAAACACCGGGGAGCTGTTTTTT
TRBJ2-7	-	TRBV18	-	CASSPRNSYEQYF	TGTGCCAGCTCACCACGGAACAGCTACGAGCAGTACTTC
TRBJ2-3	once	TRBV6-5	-	CASSSFGEADTQYF	TGTGCCAGCAGTTCCTTCGGGGAGGCAGATACGCAGTATTTT
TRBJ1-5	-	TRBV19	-	CASSPLGNQPQHF	TGTGCCAGTAGTCCCCTTGGCAATCAGCCCCAGCATTTT
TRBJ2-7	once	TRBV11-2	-	CASSRADSYEQYF	TGTGCCAGCAGCAGAGCCGACTCCTACGAGCAGTACTTC
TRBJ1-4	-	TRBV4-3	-	CASSQDLGTATTNEKLFF	TGCGCCAGCAGCCAAGATCTAGGGACTGCGACAACTAATGAAAAACTGTTTTTT
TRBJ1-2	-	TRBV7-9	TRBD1	CASSRDRGYGYTF	TGTGCCAGCAGCCGGGACAGGGGCTATGGCTACACCTTC
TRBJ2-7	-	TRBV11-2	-	CASSLGAHEQYF	TGTGCCAGCAGCTTGGGCGCCCACGAGCAGTACTTC
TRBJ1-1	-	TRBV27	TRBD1	CASSWGQGTEAFF	TGTGCCAGCAGTTGGGGACAGGGAACTGAAGCTTTCTTT
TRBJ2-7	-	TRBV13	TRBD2	CASSALLAGEYEQYF	TGTGCCAGCAGCGCCCTACTAGCGGGAGAATACGAGCAGTACTTC
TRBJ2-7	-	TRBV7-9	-	CASSRGTYEQYF	TGTGCCAGCTCCAGGGGTACCTACGAGCAGTACTTC
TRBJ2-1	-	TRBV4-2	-	CASSPSLDNEQFF	TGTGCCAGCAGCCCAAGCTTAGACAATGAGCAGTTCTTC
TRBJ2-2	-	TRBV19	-	CATLGNPGELFF	TGTGCCACCCTCGGTAACCCCGGGGAGCTGTTTTTT
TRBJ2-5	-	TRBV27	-	CASSPSGFQQETQYF	TGTGCCAGCAGTCCATCCGGGTTTCAACAAGAGACCCAGTACTTC
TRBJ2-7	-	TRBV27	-	CASSLSGNSYEQYF	TGTGCCAGCAGTTTGTCGGGGAATTCCTACGAGCAGTACTTC
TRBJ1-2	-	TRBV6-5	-	CASSYQREDYGYTF	TGTGCCAGCAGTTATCAGAGGGAGGACTATGGCTACACCTTC
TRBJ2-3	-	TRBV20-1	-	CSALATDTQYF	TGCAGTGCTCTAGCAACAGATACGCAGTATTTT
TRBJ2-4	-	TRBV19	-	CASSIDRDLHIQYF	TGTGCCAGTAGTATAGACCGGGACTTACACATTCAGTACTTC
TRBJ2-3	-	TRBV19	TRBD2	CASSQAGGFTDTQYF	TGTGCCAGTAGCCAAGCGGGAGGGTTCACAGATACGCAGTATTTT
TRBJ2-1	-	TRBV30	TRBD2	CAWRAGGPNNEQFF	TGTGCCTGGAGGGCGGGAGGGCCGAACAATGAGCAGTTCTTC
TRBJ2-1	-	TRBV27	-	CASSLWAGGEQFF	TGTGCCAGCAGTTTATGGGCGGGCGGTGAGCAGTTCTTC
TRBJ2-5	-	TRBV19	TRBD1	CASSMTGAPSHQETQYF	TGTGCCAGTAGTATGACAGGGGCGCCAAGTCATCAAGAGACCCAGTACTTC
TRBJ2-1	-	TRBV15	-	CATALLQGYNEQFF	TGTGCCACCGCACTACTACAGGGATACAATGAGCAGTTCTTC
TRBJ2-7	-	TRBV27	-	CASSFSAAGEQYF	TGTGCCAGCAGTTTTTCGGCAGCAGGCGAGCAGTACTTC
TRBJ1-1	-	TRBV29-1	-	CSAGTLNTEAFF	TGCAGCGCAGGGACACTGAACACTGAAGCTTTCTTT
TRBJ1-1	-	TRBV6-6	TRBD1	CASSFLGTAGTEAFF	TGTGCCAGCAGTTTCTTGGGGACAGCTGGGACTGAAGCTTTCTTT
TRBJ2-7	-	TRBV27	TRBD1	CASRRGQDYEQYF	TGTGCCAGCAGAAGGGGACAGGACTACGAGCAGTACTTC
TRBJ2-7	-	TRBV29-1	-	CSVEQAGYEQYF	TGCAGCGTTGAACAGGCGGGCTACGAGCAGTACTTC
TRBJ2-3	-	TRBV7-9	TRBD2	CASSLQGGTSGRDTQYF	TGTGCCAGCAGCTTACAAGGAGGGACTAGCGGGCGAGATACGCAGTATTTT
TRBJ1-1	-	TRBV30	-	CAWAGEKDTEAFF	TGTGCCTGGGCAGGGGAGAAGGACACTGAAGCTTTCTTT
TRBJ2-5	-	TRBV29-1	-	CSVEVLKIQETQYF	TGCAGCGTTGAAGTTCTAAAGATCCAAGAGACCCAGTACTTC
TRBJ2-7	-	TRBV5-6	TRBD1	CASSWDRLYEQYF	TGTGCCAGCAGCTGGGACAGACTCTACGAGCAGTACTTC
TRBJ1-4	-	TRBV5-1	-	CASRYRESNEKLFF	TGCGCCAGCAGGTACAGGGAATCCAATGAAAAACTGTTTTTT
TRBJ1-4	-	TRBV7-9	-	CASSVSSIGGEKLFF	TGTGCCAGCAGCGTCTCGTCTATAGGGGGAGAAAAACTGTTTTTT
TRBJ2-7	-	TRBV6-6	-	CASAAVTHFYEQYF	TGTGCCAGCGCCGCTGTAACCCACTTCTACGAGCAGTACTTC
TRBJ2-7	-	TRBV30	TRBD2	CAWGDGGTYEQYF	TGTGCCTGGGGGGACGGGGGGACTTACGAGCAGTACTTC
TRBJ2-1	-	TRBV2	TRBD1	CASIPIGQELHEQFF	TGTGCCAGCATTCCGATAGGACAGGAGCTCCATGAGCAGTTCTTC
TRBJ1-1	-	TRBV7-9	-	CASSGGEGFTEAFF	TGTGCCAGCAGCGGGGGGGAGGGTTTCACTGAAGCTTTCTTT
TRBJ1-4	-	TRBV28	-	CASNSGGEKLFF	TGTGCCAGCAACAGCGGGGGGGAAAAACTGTTTTTT
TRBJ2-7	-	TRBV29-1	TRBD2	CSVVPSGGTYEQYF	TGCAGCGTTGTTCCTAGCGGAGGGACTTACGAGCAGTACTTC
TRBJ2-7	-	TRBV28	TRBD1	CASRTGTGVYEQYF	TGTGCCAGCAGAACCGGGACAGGGGTGTACGAGCAGTACTTC
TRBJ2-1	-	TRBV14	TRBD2	CASSQESGGTYEQFF	TGTGCCAGCAGCCAAGAATCGGGGGGAACATATGAGCAGTTCTTC
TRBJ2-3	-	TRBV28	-	CASSSAEGGNTQYF	TGTGCCAGCAGTTCAGCGGAGGGAGGAAATACGCAGTATTTT
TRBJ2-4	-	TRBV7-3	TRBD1	CASSSICPKQGGKNIQYF	TGTGCCAGCAGCTCAATTTGCCCTAAACAGGGGGGCAAAAACATTCAGTACTTC
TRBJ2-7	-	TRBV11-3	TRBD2	CASSLSGRYEQYF	TGTGCCAGCAGCTTAAGCGGGAGATACGAGCAGTACTTC
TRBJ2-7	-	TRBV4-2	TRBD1	CASSRPTGGSYEQYF	TGTGCCAGCAGCCGACCGACAGGGGGCTCCTACGAGCAGTACTTC
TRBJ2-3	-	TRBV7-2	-	CASSLYSLLGTDTQYF	TGTGCCAGCAGCCTCTATTCCCTTCTGGGCACAGATACGCAGTATTTT
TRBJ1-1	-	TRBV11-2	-	CASSFRGEAFF	TGTGCCAGCAGTTTCCGGGGTGAAGCTTTCTTT
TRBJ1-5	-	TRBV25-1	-	CASSGTQGRQPQHF	TGTGCCAGCAGCGGAACACAGGGTCGGCAGCCCCAGCATTTT